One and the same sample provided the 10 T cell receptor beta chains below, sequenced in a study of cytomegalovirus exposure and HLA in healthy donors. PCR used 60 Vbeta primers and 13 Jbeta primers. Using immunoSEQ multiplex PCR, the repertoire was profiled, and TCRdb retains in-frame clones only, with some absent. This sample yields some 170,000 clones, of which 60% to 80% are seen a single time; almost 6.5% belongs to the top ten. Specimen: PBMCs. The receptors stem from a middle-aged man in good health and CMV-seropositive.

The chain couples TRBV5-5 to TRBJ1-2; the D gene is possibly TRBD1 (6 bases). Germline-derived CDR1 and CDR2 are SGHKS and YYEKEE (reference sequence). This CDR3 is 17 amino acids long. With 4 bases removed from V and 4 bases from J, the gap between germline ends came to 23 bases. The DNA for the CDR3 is TGTGCCAGCAGCCTTATCACGGGACAAAGGACTGTCTATGGCTACACCTTC. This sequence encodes CASSLITGQRTVYGYTF.

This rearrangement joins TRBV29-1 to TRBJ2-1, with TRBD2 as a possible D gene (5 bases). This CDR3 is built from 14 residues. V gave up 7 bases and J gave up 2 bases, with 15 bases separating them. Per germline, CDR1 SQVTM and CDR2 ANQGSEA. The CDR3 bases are TGCAGCGCCACGAGAGGACTTACCTACAATGAGCAGTTCTTC. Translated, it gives CSATRGLTYNEQFF.

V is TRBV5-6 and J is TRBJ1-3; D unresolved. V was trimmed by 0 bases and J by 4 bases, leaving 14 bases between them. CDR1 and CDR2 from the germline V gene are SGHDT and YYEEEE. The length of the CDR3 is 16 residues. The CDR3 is CASSLATQSGGNTIYF. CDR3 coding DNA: TGTGCCAGCAGCTTGGCCACTCAGTCAGGAGGAAACACCATATATTTT.

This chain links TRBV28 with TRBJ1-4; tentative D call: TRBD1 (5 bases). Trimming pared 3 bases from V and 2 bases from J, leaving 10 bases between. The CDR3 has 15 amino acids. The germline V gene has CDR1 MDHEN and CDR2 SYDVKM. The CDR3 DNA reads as TGTGCCAGCAGTTTCTCTGGGACTACTAATGAAAAACTGTTTTTT. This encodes CASSFSGTTNEKLFF.

Here the CDR3 reads CASSLRRLVVQFNEKLFF. The CDR3 nucleotides read TGTGCCAGCAGTTTAAGACGATTAGTTGTACAGTTCAATGAAAAACTGTTTTTT. The V gene is TRBV28, the J gene TRBJ1-4, with D uncertain. Between the trimmed V and J ends, which lost 2 bases and 5 bases, there was a span of 21 bases. CDR3 size: 18 residues. Germline lookup yields CDR1 MDHEN and CDR2 SYDVKM.

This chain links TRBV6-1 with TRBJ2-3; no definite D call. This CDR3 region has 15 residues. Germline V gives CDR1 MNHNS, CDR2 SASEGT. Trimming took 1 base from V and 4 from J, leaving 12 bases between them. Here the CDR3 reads CASSEGLSRADTQYF. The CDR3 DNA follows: TGTGCCAGCAGTGAAGGACTTTCCCGGGCAGATACGCAGTATTTT.

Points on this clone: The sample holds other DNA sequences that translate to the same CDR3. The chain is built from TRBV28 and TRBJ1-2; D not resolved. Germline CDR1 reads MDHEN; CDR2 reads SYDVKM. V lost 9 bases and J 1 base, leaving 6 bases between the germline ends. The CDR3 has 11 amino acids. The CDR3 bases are TGTGCCAGTCTGAGTAACTATGGCTACACCTTC. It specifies CASLSNYGYTF.

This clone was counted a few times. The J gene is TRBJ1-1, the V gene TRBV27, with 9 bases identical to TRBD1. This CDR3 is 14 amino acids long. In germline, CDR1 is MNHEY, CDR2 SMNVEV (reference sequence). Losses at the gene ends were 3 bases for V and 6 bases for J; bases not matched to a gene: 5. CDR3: CASSLGQGDAEAFF. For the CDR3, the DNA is TGTGCCAGCAGTTTGGGACAGGGTGACGCTGAAGCTTTCTTT.

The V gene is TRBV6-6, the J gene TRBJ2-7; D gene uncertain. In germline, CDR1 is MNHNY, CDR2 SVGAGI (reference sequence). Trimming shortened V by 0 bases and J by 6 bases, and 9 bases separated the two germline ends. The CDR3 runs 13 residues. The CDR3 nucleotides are TGTGCCAGCAGTTACTCAGGTCCAGGCGAGCAGTACTTC. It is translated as CASSYSGPGEQYF.

In DNA, the CDR3 is TGTGCCAGCAGCCTGGTTCTAGCGGGGATATACAATGAGCAGTTCTTC. It yields the protein CASSLVLAGIYNEQFF. The V call is TRBV7-9, the J call TRBJ2-1; 9 bases are shared with TRBD2. V lost 5 bases and J lost 4; bases outside the gene matches: 9. In germline, CDR1 is SEHNR, CDR2 FQNEAQ (reference sequence). This CDR3 spans 16 amino acids.